This T cell receptor beta chain is drawn from a study of cytomegalovirus exposure and HLA in healthy donors. Donors were drawn from the roughly 120-subject validation cohort, separate from the approximately 640-subject first cohort. Generated by immunoSEQ multiplex PCR, the TCRdb table keeps only in-frame clones and is missing some. The repertoire holds 100,000 to 150,000 clones, with about 96% as singletons. Study-level points and caveats: The tendency of first-cohort TCR clusters to co-occur in the 120 or so validation repertoires was the finding of a later analysis.

The CDR3 has 13 residues. Germline V lookup: CDR1 MNHEY, CDR2 SMNVEV (reference sequence). V was clipped by 5 bases and J by 0 bases, with 8 bases between them. A remark on this clone: Its antigen is as yet unknown.

This chain links TRBV27 with TRBJ2-7; D remains ambiguous. Material for sequencing was PBMCs. The clonotype comes from a man aged 18-30 years in good health and CMV-seronegative. The DNA for the CDR3 is TGTGCCAGCAGTCTCACATTCTCCTACGAGCAGTACTTC. The encoded protein is CASSLTFSYEQYF.